One sample yielded the 29 T cell receptor beta chains listed below, sequenced in a study of blood T cell repertoires in COVID-19. Method: immunoSEQ multiplex PCR; TCRdb's copy keeps in-frame clones and lacks some. The profile shows some 170,000 clones, roughly 82% of them singletons. Sequenced sample: PBMCs or T cells enriched from blood (not recorded which). These TCRs come from a middle-aged man who had recovered from COVID-19.

Points on this clone: At the DNA level, this CDR3 is encoded by other sequences in the same sample as well. The V gene is TRBV6-4, the J gene TRBJ1-1, with 7 bases matching TRBD1. The V gene's germline CDR1 is MRHNA and CDR2 SNTAGT. The trim removed 0 bases at V and 4 bases at J, leaving 2 bases unmatched. The CDR3 covers 14 residues. CDR3 protein: CASSDSDRATEAFF. The DNA of the CDR3 is TGTGCCAGCAGTGACTCTGACAGGGCCACTGAAGCTTTCTTT.

This rearrangement joins TRBV4-1 to TRBJ2-7, with D perhaps TRBD1 (6 bases). The germline V gene has CDR1 MGHRA and CDR2 YSYEKL. V was clipped by 0 bases and J by 2 bases, with 14 bases between them. This CDR3 region has 16 residues. The CDR3 reads CASSQDEWGPTYEQYF. DNA of the CDR3: TGCGCCAGCAGCCAAGACGAATGGGGGCCCACCTACGAGCAGTACTTC.

The CDR3 region is CASSLAKGGFRGYTF. DNA of the CDR3: TGTGCCAGCAGCTTGGCGAAAGGGGGATTTCGTGGCTACACCTTC. This chain joins TRBV5-4 and TRBJ1-2; D perhaps matches TRBD1 (6 bases). The CDR3 length is 15 residues. Germline loops: CDR1 SGHNT, CDR2 YYREEE (reference sequence). V shed 0 bases and J shed 7 bases, with 16 bases lying between them.

The CDR3 DNA reads TGTGCCAGCAGTTTATCTACAGGGGCTAATGAAAAACTGTTTTTT. Protein product: CASSLSTGANEKLFF. The genes are TRBV27 and TRBJ1-4, with 7 bases fitting TRBD1. The ends lost 0 bases at V and 3 bases at J; junction bases unmatched: 1. This CDR3 is built from 15 residues. CDR1 and CDR2 (germline): MNHEY, SMNVEV (reference sequence).

The chain couples TRBV7-2 to TRBJ1-1; tentatively, D is TRBD1 (5 bases). This CDR3 has 18 residues. V was clipped by 2 bases and J by 4 bases, with 23 bases between them. Per germline, CDR1 SGHTA and CDR2 FQGNSA. For the CDR3, the DNA is TGTGCCAGCAGCTTACCGCGGGGCAGATCCCCGGGGAGCACTGAAGCTTTCTTT. Translated, it gives CASSLPRGRSPGSTEAFF. Complete variable domain (other parts from reference TRBV7-2 and TRBJ1-1): GAGVSQSPSNKVTEKGKDVELRCDPISGHTALYWYRQSLGQGLEFLIYFQGNSAPDKSGLPSDRFSAERTGGSVSTLTIQRTQQEDSAVYLCASSLPRGRSPGSTEAFFGQGTRLTVV.

V and J are TRBV6-5 and TRBJ1-1, with a tentative D call TRBD1 (6 bases). CDR3 size: 14 residues. Trimming left V 7 bases short and J 6 bases short, with 18 bases between. Germline lookup yields CDR1 MNHEY and CDR2 SVGAGI. The DNA of the CDR3 is TGTGCCAGCACCATAGACAGGTTTGGTGCTGAAGCTTTCTTT. Amino acids: CASTIDRFGAEAFF.

The rearrangement uses TRBV5-1 and TRBJ2-1; 11 nucleotides align to TRBD2. J was trimmed by 6 bases and V by 4 bases; bases with no gene match: 6. From germline, CDR1 is SGHRS and CDR2 YFSETQ. This CDR3 comprises 15 residues. The CDR3: CASSISGGASNEQFF. The CDR3 bases are TGCGCCAGCAGCATTAGCGGGGGGGCCTCCAATGAGCAGTTCTTC.

This chain connects TRBV6-5 to TRBJ2-1; 12 bases match TRBD1. V was clipped by 8 bases and J by 10 bases; unmatched bases: 9. The CDR3 covers 14 residues. Per the germline V gene, CDR1 is MNHEY and CDR2 is SVGAGI. DNA for the CDR3: TGTGCCAGCGGGGGACAGGGGGCGCGATGGGAGCAGTTCTTC. Translated, it gives CASGGQGARWEQFF.

The V and J genes are TRBV9 and TRBJ1-3, with D unresolved. The germline V gene has CDR1 SGDLS and CDR2 YYNGEE. This CDR3 has 16 residues. V shed 4 bases and J shed 0 bases, with 14 bases lying between them. The CDR3: CASSPQTYLSGNTIYF. The DNA for the CDR3 is TGTGCCAGCAGCCCTCAGACTTACCTCTCTGGAAACACCATATATTTT.

CDR3 sequence reads: CASSSGTGEGGYTF. As DNA, the CDR3 is TGTGCCAGCAGCTCGGGGACAGGGGAGGGTGGCTACACCTTC. The chain links TRBV5-4 to TRBJ1-2, with 10 bases fitting TRBD1. This CDR3 region has 14 residues. Trimming removed 3 bases from V and 7 bases from J; junction bases left unmatched: 6. Germline lookup yields CDR1 SGHNT and CDR2 YYREEE (reference sequence). Full variable domain (outside the CDR3, taken from reference TRBV5-4 and TRBJ1-2): ETGVTQSPTHLIKTRGQQVTLRCSSQSGHNTVSWYQQALGQGPQFIFQYYREEENGRGNFPPRFSGLQFPNYSSELNVNALELDDSALYLCASSSGTGEGGYTFGSGTRLTVV.

V and J are TRBV4-1 and TRBJ1-2; TRBD1 is a possible D gene (5 bases). Germline CDR1 MGHRA, CDR2 YSYEKL. This CDR3 has 19 residues. The ends were cut back, 1 base at V and 1 base at J, with 22 bases in the middle. The CDR3 sequence is CASSQGGGPNLFFNYGYTF. The CDR3 DNA is TGCGCCAGCAGCCAAGGGGGGGGACCGAACCTTTTTTTTAACTATGGCTACACCTTC.

This clone turned up a few times. CDR3 DNA: TGTGCCAGTAGTATATCTTACAGGGGGTCGAACTATGGCTACACCTTC. Translating gives CASSISYRGSNYGYTF. The V call is TRBV19, the J call TRBJ1-2; 8 nucleotides agree with TRBD1. The CDR3 length is 16 residues. CDR1 and CDR2 from the germline V gene are LNHDA and SQIVND (reference sequence). V lost 2 bases, J lost 2 bases, and 7 bases stayed unmatched. Based on the CDR3 plus reference TRBV19 and TRBJ1-2, the full variable domain is DGGITQSPKYLFRKEGQNVTLSCEQNLNHDAMYWYRQDPGQGLRLIYYSQIVNDFQKGDIAEGYSVSREKKESFPLTVTSAQKNPTAFYLCASSISYRGSNYGYTFGSGTRLTVV.

This clone has a single count. The chain has TRBV19 and TRBJ1-1, with 7 bases identical to TRBD1. Germline values: CDR1 LNHDA, CDR2 SQIVND (reference sequence). The CDR3 spans 17 residues. J was trimmed by 1 base and V by 0 bases; bases with no gene match: 8. The CDR3 bases are TGTGCCAGTAGTATAGAAACTCGGGACAGCAAGAACACTGAAGCTTTCTTT. Its protein is CASSIETRDSKNTEAFF. Together with reference TRBV19 and TRBJ1-1, the CDR3 gives the full variable domain: DGGITQSPKYLFRKEGQNVTLSCEQNLNHDAMYWYRQDPGQGLRLIYYSQIVNDFQKGDIAEGYSVSREKKESFPLTVTSAQKNPTAFYLCASSIETRDSKNTEAFFGQGTRLTVV.

This chain uses TRBV27 with TRBJ2-5; 8 nucleotides match TRBD1. The V gene's germline CDR1 is MNHEY and CDR2 SMNVEV (reference sequence). Losses at the gene ends were 3 bases for V and 5 bases for J; bases not matched to a gene: 8. CDR3 length: 15 amino acids. This chain's CDR3 is CASSFSGGWRETQYF. In DNA, the CDR3 is TGTGCCAGCAGTTTCTCAGGGGGCTGGCGGGAGACCCAGTACTTC.

The chain is built from TRBV20-1 and TRBJ1-1; tentatively, D is TRBD1 (5 bases). V shed 3 bases and J shed 3 bases, with 11 bases lying between them. CDR1 DFQATT and CDR2 SNEGSKA come from the germline V gene (reference sequence). There are 13 residues in the CDR3. The CDR3: CSASRGLDTEAFF. CDR3 in DNA: TGCAGTGCTAGTAGGGGTCTGGACACTGAAGCTTTCTTT.

V gene TRBV30 combines with J gene TRBJ2-1; D is unclear. This CDR3 region has 12 residues. The germline CDR1 and CDR2 sequences are GTSNPN and SVGIG (reference sequence). Between the trimmed V and J ends, which lost 0 bases and 8 bases, there was a span of 8 bases. CDR3 DNA sequence: TGTGCCTGGAGTGTAAACATGGATGAGCAGTTCTTC. Its protein is CAWSVNMDEQFF.

The rearrangement uses TRBV5-5 and TRBJ2-3; D is possibly TRBD1 (6 bases). The CDR3 consists of 15 residues. Germline V gene data show CDR1 as SGHKS and CDR2 as YYEKEE (reference sequence). V lost 0 bases to trimming and J lost 5 bases, with 13 bases between them. DNA for the CDR3: TGTGCCAGCAGCTTGGATGGGGGCATCGTAGATACGCAGTATTTT. Its translation is CASSLDGGIVDTQYF.

The chain has TRBV18 and TRBJ1-1, with D unresolved. V lost 3 bases, J lost 4 bases, and 18 bases lay in between. The CDR3 runs to 16 residues. Germline V gene sequence: CDR1 KGHSH, CDR2 LQKENI. The CDR3: CASSPIGGRLGTEAFF. CDR3 in DNA: TGTGCCAGCTCACCCATAGGCGGGCGCCTGGGCACTGAAGCTTTCTTT. The full variable domain, in which reference TRBV18 and TRBJ1-1 provide the parts outside the CDR3, is NAGVMQNPRHLVRRRGQEARLRCSPMKGHSHVYWYRQLPEEGLKFMVYLQKENIIDESGMPKERFSAEFPKEGPSILRIQQVVRGDSAAYFCASSPIGGRLGTEAFFGQGTRLTVV.

There are a few counts of this clone. The CDR3 nucleotides are TGTGCCAGCAGCTCCCAAGTTCGGGGGGCATATGGAAACACCATATATTTT. Translation gives CASSSQVRGAYGNTIYF. This chain joins TRBV5-4 and TRBJ1-3; D perhaps matches TRBD1 (6 bases). Per germline, CDR1 SGHNT and CDR2 YYREEE (reference sequence). The CDR3 contains 17 residues. Trimming removed 3 bases at V and 3 bases at J, with 19 bases between.

Concerning this clone: Other DNA sequences of this sample code for an identical CDR3. The J gene is TRBJ2-1, the V gene TRBV6-5, with TRBD2 identical over 9 bases. The junction had 3 bases not matched to a gene; V was cut back by 3 bases and J by 0 bases. The CDR3 has 16 residues. Germline V gene data show CDR1 as MNHEY and CDR2 as SVGAGI. The CDR3 DNA is TGTGCCAGCAGTTATAGTAGCGGGAGCTCCTACAATGAGCAGTTCTTC. This sequence encodes CASSYSSGSSYNEQFF.

The DNA of the CDR3 is TGCGCCAGCAGCGCCCTAGCGGGGGACCTCACCGGGGAGCTGTTTTTT. Translation gives CASSALAGDLTGELFF. The chain uses TRBV5-1 and TRBJ2-2; TRBD2 aligns across 10 bases. The germline CDR1 and CDR2 sequences are SGHRS and YFSETQ. J gave up 4 bases and V 4 bases, and 7 bases lay outside the gene matches. CDR3 length: 16 residues.

This clone was seen a handful of times. V and J are TRBV25-1 and TRBJ1-2; 7 nucleotides line up with TRBD1. The V gene's germline CDR1 is MGHDK and CDR2 SYGVNS. The CDR3 covers 14 residues. With 6 bases clipped from V and 4 bases from J, the junction kept 8 bases outside the gene matches. CDR3 region: CASRRQGEGYGYTF. CDR3 sequence (DNA): TGTGCCAGCAGGAGACAGGGAGAGGGCTATGGCTACACCTTC.

In its sample, this clone was seen a few times. Written as DNA, the CDR3 is TGTGCCAGCAGCGAAACTAGCGGGGGGGACTTCCTCAATGAGCAGTTCTTC. Residues: CASSETSGGDFLNEQFF. The chain uses TRBV5-8 and TRBJ2-1; 13 positions agree with TRBD2. With 4 bases clipped from V and 6 bases from J, the junction kept 10 bases outside the gene matches. CDR1 SGHTS and CDR2 YDEGEE come from the germline V gene. The CDR3 has 17 amino acids. Looking up the rest from reference TRBV5-8 and TRBJ2-1 gives the full variable domain: EAGVTQSPTHLIKTRGQQATLRCSPISGHTSVYWYQQALGLGLQFLLWYDEGEERNRGNFPPRFSGRQFPNYSSELNVNALELEDSALYLCASSETSGGDFLNEQFFGPGTRLTVL.

The chain is built from TRBV3-1 (or the pseudogene TRBV3-2) and TRBJ1-2; D ambiguous. V shed 0 bases and J shed 5 bases, with 10 bases lying between them. The CDR3 covers 14 residues. Germline CDR1 reads LGHDT; CDR2 reads YNNKEL (reference sequence). This chain's CDR3 is CASSQDSGSYGYTF. CDR3 coding DNA: TGTGCCAGCAGCCAAGATTCGGGGTCGTATGGCTACACCTTC.

This clone was seen a handful of times. The CDR3 bases are TGCGCCAGCAGTTATACAGGGGGGACTGAAGCTTTCTTT. Protein: CASSYTGGTEAFF. The chain links TRBV5-1 to TRBJ1-1; 8 nucleotides line up with TRBD1. The V gene's germline CDR1 is SGHRS and CDR2 YFSETQ. The CDR3 loop spans 13 amino acids. V lost 5 bases to trimming and J lost 5 bases; unmatched junction nucleotides: 5.

The rearrangement joins TRBV5-1 to TRBJ1-3; maybe TRBD1 (6 bases). The CDR3 totals 16 residues. Per the germline V gene, CDR1 is SGHRS and CDR2 is YFSETQ. The V and J ends lost 0 bases and 1 base respectively, with 11 bases between them. The CDR3 region has the DNA TGCGCCAGCAGCTTGGTGACAGGCAGATCTGGAAACACCATATATTTT. It yields the protein CASSLVTGRSGNTIYF.

The chain carries TRBV19 and TRBJ1-6; 9 bases fit TRBD1. The germline gives CDR1 LNHDA, CDR2 SQIVND (reference sequence). J was trimmed by 8 bases and V by 2 bases; bases with no gene match: 1. This CDR3 has 14 residues. CDR3 amino acids: CASSIRQGDSPLHF. The CDR3 DNA sequence: TGTGCCAGTAGTATACGACAGGGGGATTCACCCCTCCACTTT.

The CDR3 protein is CASSIQGWGGELFF. CDR3 DNA: TGTGCCAGCAGCATACAGGGATGGGGCGGGGAGCTGTTTTTT. The chain is built from TRBV7-2 and TRBJ2-2, with D perhaps TRBD1 (6 bases). With 5 bases removed from V and 7 bases from J, the gap between germline ends came to 14 bases. Looked up from germline, CDR1 is SGHTA and CDR2 is FQGNSA. This CDR3 region has 14 residues.

The rearrangement joins TRBV30 to TRBJ2-2; possible D gene TRBD2, 6 bases. Looked up from germline, CDR1 is GTSNPN and CDR2 is SVGIG (reference sequence). Trimming stripped 4 bases from V and 1 base from J, with 10 bases between. The CDR3 is 14 amino acids. CDR3 loop: CAWIRDWNTGELFF. CDR3 nucleotide sequence: TGTGCCTGGATTCGGGACTGGAACACCGGGGAGCTGTTTTTT.